A single sample gave rise to the 13 T cell receptor beta chains below, sequenced in a study of blood T cell repertoires in COVID-19. Libraries were prepared by immunoSEQ multiplex PCR; TCRdb keeps only in-frame clonotypes and omits some of them. The repertoire holds fewer than 300,000 clones, with 80% to 95% as singletons. The sequencing sample was made of PBMCs or T cells enriched from blood (not recorded which). The receptors stem from a woman aged 25 to 39 who had recovered from COVID-19.

The chain has TRBV10-3 and TRBJ2-3; D is uncertain. Germline CDR1 is ENHRY and CDR2 is SYGVKD. The ends were cut back, 9 bases at V and 10 bases at J, with 17 bases in the middle. This CDR3 is built from 12 residues. CDR3 in DNA: TGTGCCATTCTAGAAGTCGGTTCTGCGCAGTATTTT. Encoded protein: CAILEVGSAQYF.

This clone was picked up one time. The J gene is TRBJ2-7, the V gene TRBV14, with D possibly matching TRBD1 (5 bases). CDR3 length: 17 amino acids. CDR1 and CDR2 (germline): SGHDN, FVKESK. V lost 4 bases, J lost 4 bases, and 23 bases lay in between. CDR3 residues: CASSPSFDRPIRYEQYF. CDR3 bases: TGTGCCAGCAGCCCATCGTTCGACAGACCCATCAGGTACGAGCAGTACTTC.

V usage is TRBV6-1 and J usage is TRBJ2-7, with a possible D match to TRBD2 (6 bases). Germline CDR1 reads MNHNS; CDR2 reads SASEGT. V was clipped by 2 bases and J by 3 bases, with 11 bases between them. The CDR3 contains 14 residues. The CDR3 sequence is CASSETPGDYEQYF. DNA of the CDR3: TGTGCCAGCAGTGAAACCCCGGGGGACTACGAGCAGTACTTC.

This clone was detected only once. The rearrangement joins TRBV6-5 to TRBJ2-7; the match to TRBD1 covers 8 bases. The CDR3 is 14 amino acids. Trimming at V came to 6 bases and at J to 1 base, leaving 5 bases not matched to a gene. Germline CDR1 reads MNHEY; CDR2 reads SVGAGI. This CDR3 reads CASRTRTGSYEQYF. CDR3 bases: TGTGCCAGCAGGACTAGGACAGGGTCCTACGAGCAGTACTTC.

The chain couples TRBV30 to TRBJ2-4; 8 bases agree with TRBD2. The CDR3 runs 12 residues. CDR1 is GTSNPN and CDR2 is SVGIG in the germline V gene (reference sequence). V was clipped by 0 bases and J by 14 bases; unmatched bases: 6. CDR3 amino acids: CAWSVRAGEKYF. CDR3 DNA sequence: TGTGCCTGGAGTGTACGAGCGGGGGAGAAGTACTTC.

The chain combines TRBV3-1 (or the pseudogene TRBV3-2) with TRBJ2-1; 14 bases agree with TRBD2. J gave up 6 bases and V 2 bases, and 6 bases lay outside the gene matches. This CDR3 is built from 17 residues. CDR1 is LGHDT, CDR2 YNNKEL, per germline (reference sequence). CDR3 sequence: CASSQHPGLAGANEQFF. The CDR3 DNA is TGTGCCAGCAGCCAACACCCGGGACTAGCGGGAGCCAATGAGCAGTTCTTC.

This clone was counted only a few times. The V gene is TRBV5-4, the J gene TRBJ1-2; D is possibly TRBD1 (6 bases). Trimming removed 2 bases at V and 0 bases at J, with 11 bases between. This CDR3 is built from 15 residues. Germline CDR1 and CDR2: SGHNT and YYREEE (reference sequence). The chain's CDR3 is CASSFWGRANYGYTF. The CDR3 DNA reads as TGTGCCAGCAGCTTCTGGGGGCGGGCTAACTATGGCTACACCTTC.

The V and J genes are TRBV5-4 and TRBJ2-1; 7 bases align to TRBD1. Germline V gene lookup returns CDR1 SGHNT and CDR2 YYREEE (reference sequence). The CDR3 extends over 16 amino acids. With V trimmed by 5 bases and J by 1 base, 9 bases remained unmatched. This chain's CDR3 is CASSPQGVGSYNEQFF. CDR3 bases: TGTGCCAGCAGTCCTCAGGGGGTGGGGTCCTACAATGAGCAGTTCTTC.

The genes are TRBV28 and TRBJ2-3; D unclear. CDR1 and CDR2 from the germline V gene are MDHEN and SYDVKM. This CDR3 region has 12 residues. V was pared by 3 bases and J by 4 bases, with 5 bases between. In nucleotides, the CDR3 is TGTGCCAGCAGTTTCGGTGCAGATACGCAGTATTTT. Protein: CASSFGADTQYF.

The chain links TRBV28 to TRBJ2-1; 9 nucleotides match TRBD2. V gave up 5 bases and J gave up 2 bases; unmatched junction bases: 10. The V gene's germline CDR1 is MDHEN and CDR2 SYDVKM. The CDR3 runs 17 residues. This chain's CDR3 is CASSTRPSGMTYNEQFF. The CDR3 DNA sequence: TGTGCCAGCAGTACCCGACCTAGCGGGATGACCTACAATGAGCAGTTCTTC.

The rearrangement links TRBV18 to TRBJ1-2; D is perhaps TRBD1 (6 bases). CDR1 is KGHSH, CDR2 LQKENI, per germline. The CDR3 sequence is 16 residues long. Trimming removed 0 bases from V and 1 base from J, with 12 bases in between. The CDR3 DNA reads TGTGCCAGCTCACCACCGACGACAGGATTTAACTATGGCTACACCTTC. It translates to CASSPPTTGFNYGYTF. Looking up the rest from reference TRBV18 and TRBJ1-2 gives the full variable domain: NAGVMQNPRHLVRRRGQEARLRCSPMKGHSHVYWYRQLPEEGLKFMVYLQKENIIDESGMPKERFSAEFPKEGPSILRIQQVVRGDSAAYFCASSPPTTGFNYGYTFGSGTRLTVV.

The chain carries TRBV11-3 and TRBJ2-1, with D possibly matching TRBD1 (6 bases). From germline, CDR1 is SGHNT and CDR2 YENEEA. V lost 0 bases and J 3 bases, leaving 24 bases between the germline ends. The CDR3 runs 20 residues. This CDR3 reads CASSLDQPFRGKENYNEQFF. The CDR3 bases are TGTGCCAGCAGCTTAGACCAGCCCTTTAGGGGGAAAGAGAACTACAATGAGCAGTTCTTC.

The chain uses TRBV27 and TRBJ2-4; D is possibly TRBD2 (6 bases). Looked up from germline, CDR1 is MNHEY and CDR2 is SMNVEV (reference sequence). The CDR3 contains 16 residues. Trimming removed 6 bases at V and 4 bases at J, with 19 bases between. The chain's CDR3 is CASSLLGRTEKNIQYF. The CDR3 nucleotides are TGTGCCAGCAGCCTGTTAGGGAGGACCGAAAAAAACATTCAGTACTTC.